Here is one T cell receptor (beta chain) with its context. This specimen comes from a study of PD-L1 blockade in urothelial cancer. Looking at the study overall: Analysis of blood occurred 3 weeks (second dose) and 6 weeks after treatment start.

Clones were sequenced by immunoSEQ multiplex PCR, and TCRdb holds only the in-frame ones, with some missing. The table records around 87,000 clones, 70% to 90% of them present only once. This CDR3 has 17 amino acids. Germline CDR1 and CDR2: SGDLS and YYNGEE. V trimming: 2 bases; J trimming: 0 bases; junction bases outside the gene matches: 10. As to time point: peripheral blood 6 weeks after treatment start. Sequencing used PBMCs, obtained around atezolizumab (anti-PD-L1) treatment. This receptor was taken from a man between 65 and 85 years old with urothelial cancer. The chain couples TRBV9 to TRBJ1-2, with 7 bases aligning to TRBD1. The CDR3 loop reads CASSVGPGTATNYGYTF. CDR3 bases: TGTGCCAGCAGCGTCGGCCCCGGGACAGCGACTAACTATGGCTACACCTTC.